This TCR beta chain derives from a study of control samples from healthy donors and cancer patients (dated by TCRdb to about 2020). The library relied on the immunoSEQ multiplex PCR assay. TCRdb carries this immuneACCESS record with in-frame sequences only. Its versions omit some clonotypes, under half of them owing to an unresolved V gene in the studies checked, with the rest unexplained. For this sample the table gives over 80,000 clones, of which more than 75% were detected only once. 1.5% to 2.5% of the sample belongs to the ten largest clones. Concerning this clone: The antigen this receptor binds is unknown. No much larger clonotype is one base removed from it; base qualities were not supplied.

V lost 4 bases and J lost 4 bases; the stretch between them is 19 bases long. CDR1 and CDR2 are drawn from the germline V gene: MNHNS, SASEGT. The CDR3, cysteine through phenylalanine, is 16 amino acids long. The sequence is cut down to CDR3 DNA, 48 bases in frame from base 1. This receptor chain uses TRBV6-1 and TRBJ1-1; the D gene cannot be resolved reliably. This TCR was sampled from a man aged 55-75 years in good health. The material sequenced was blood. The DNA sequence is as follows: TGTGCCAGCAGTGGCCCTGGGAACAGCCCGGGCACTGAAGCTTTCTTT. It is translated as CASSGPGNSPGTEAFF.